This entry features one TCR beta chain sequence. Antigen specificity is unknown. An end of the junction differs from the germline gene, which may be a read error. The sample originates from a study of tumor-infiltrating lymphocytes in primary liver carcinoma. About the study: The patients comprised men and women between the ages of 30 and 69 years. Stage T1-T3 N0M0 tumors spanned roughly 4.2 to 11 cm.

Taking about 18-30 mg of unsorted bulk tissue, the authors co-extracted RNA and DNA. With chronic HBV infection, the patients were also treatment-naive. Total RNA (around 500 ng) served as template for TCR beta cDNA synthesis primed by a constant-region primer. For TCR beta, libraries were produced by three nested multiplex PCR rounds using slightly modified ARM-PCR. Researchers ran the first two PCR rounds for ten to eleven cycles each with TRBV1-TRBV30 forward primers and a C-beta reverse primer. A single record per CDR3 protein comes from TCRdb applying MiXCR to the multiplex PCR reads. The table includes tens of thousands of distinct CDR3 sequences, 75% detected once. The length of the CDR3 is 15 residues. The germline CDR1 and CDR2 sequences are SGHDT and YYEEEE. Findings of the study overall: The difference in top-250-clone fraction between tumors and blood was significant, favoring tumors (p = 0.039).

The sequencing input was tumor-adjacent normal liver tissue. The TCR sequence derives from a woman aged 30 to 39 with primary liver carcinoma and hepatitis B virus infection. The genes are TRBV5-6 and TRBJ2-2, with TRBD2 as a possible D gene (5 bases). The CDR3 region has the DNA TGTGCCAGCAGCTCATGGCACATGAACACCGGGGAACTGTTTTTT. It is translated as CASSSWHMNTGELFF.